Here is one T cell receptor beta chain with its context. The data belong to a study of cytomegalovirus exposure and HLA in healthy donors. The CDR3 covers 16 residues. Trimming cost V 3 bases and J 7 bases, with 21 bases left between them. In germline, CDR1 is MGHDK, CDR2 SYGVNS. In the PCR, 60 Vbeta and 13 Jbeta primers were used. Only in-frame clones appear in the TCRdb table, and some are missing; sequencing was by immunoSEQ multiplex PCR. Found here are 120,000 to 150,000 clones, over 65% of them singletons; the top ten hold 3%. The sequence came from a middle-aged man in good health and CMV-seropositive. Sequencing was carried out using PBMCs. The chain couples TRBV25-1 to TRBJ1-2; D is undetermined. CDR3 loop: CASSDTAGGRASGYTF. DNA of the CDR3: TGTGCCAGCAGTGATACCGCCGGAGGCCGGGCTTCTGGCTACACCTTC.